This T cell receptor beta chain derives from a study of T-cell memory formation after mild COVID-19. On the study more broadly: Clusters were largely donor specific.

The J segment lost 5 bases and the V segment lost 6 bases, leaving 8 bases of the junction unmatched. Per germline, CDR1 MNHNS and CDR2 SASEGT. The CDR3 extends over 14 amino acids. Employing constant-segment primers, 5'RACE generated TCR alpha and TCR beta cDNA libraries bearing sample barcodes and UMIs. Via MiXCR, TCRdb re-called the 5' RACE reads, giving one row per CDR3 protein. This table holds about 84,000 distinct CDR3 sequences, roughly 14% found once. The sequence came from an adult woman who had mild COVID-19 (a few samples of this study predate the infection). Cell type and time point are not known. This sequence joins TRBV6-1 and TRBJ2-7; 9 bases map to TRBD1. The sample comprised PBMCs or a T cell subset sorted from them (not recorded which). The CDR3 nucleotides are TGTGCCAGCAGATCGGACAGGGGAGGCGACGAGCAGTACTTC. The encoded protein is CASRSDRGGDEQYF.